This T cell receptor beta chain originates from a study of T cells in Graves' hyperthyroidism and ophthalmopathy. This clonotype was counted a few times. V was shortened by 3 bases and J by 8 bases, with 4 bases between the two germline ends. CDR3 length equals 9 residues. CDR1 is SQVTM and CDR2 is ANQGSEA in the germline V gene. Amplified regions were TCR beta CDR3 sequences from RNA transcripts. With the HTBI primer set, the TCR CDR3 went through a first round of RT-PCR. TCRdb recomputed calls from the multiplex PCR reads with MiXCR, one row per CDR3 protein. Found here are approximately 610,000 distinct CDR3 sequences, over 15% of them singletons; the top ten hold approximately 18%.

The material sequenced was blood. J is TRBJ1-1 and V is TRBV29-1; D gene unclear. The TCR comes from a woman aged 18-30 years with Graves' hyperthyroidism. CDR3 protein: CSVELEAFF. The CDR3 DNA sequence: TGCAGCGTTGAGCTGGAAGCTTTCTTT.